This T cell receptor (beta chain) was observed in a study of T cells in Graves' hyperthyroidism and ophthalmopathy. Germline V gene data show CDR1 as KGHSH and CDR2 as LQKENI. Trimming cost V 4 bases and J 6 bases; bases outside gene matches: 5. This CDR3 is built from 15 residues. What was amplified from RNA transcripts were TCR beta CDR3 regions. The TCR CDR3 first-round RT-PCR relied on the HTBI primer set. MiXCR, run by TCRdb on the multiplex PCR reads, gives a single entry per CDR3 protein. Among about 480,000 distinct CDR3 sequences listed, roughly a quarter were seen once. The chain joins TRBV18 to TRBJ1-6, with 8 bases lining up with TRBD1. The origin of this receptor is a woman younger than 45 with Graves' ophthalmopathy. The sequenced sample consisted of blood. The CDR3 bases are TGTGCCAGCTCACGGACAGGGATTTCTAATTCACCCCTCCACTTT. It specifies CASSRTGISNSPLHF.